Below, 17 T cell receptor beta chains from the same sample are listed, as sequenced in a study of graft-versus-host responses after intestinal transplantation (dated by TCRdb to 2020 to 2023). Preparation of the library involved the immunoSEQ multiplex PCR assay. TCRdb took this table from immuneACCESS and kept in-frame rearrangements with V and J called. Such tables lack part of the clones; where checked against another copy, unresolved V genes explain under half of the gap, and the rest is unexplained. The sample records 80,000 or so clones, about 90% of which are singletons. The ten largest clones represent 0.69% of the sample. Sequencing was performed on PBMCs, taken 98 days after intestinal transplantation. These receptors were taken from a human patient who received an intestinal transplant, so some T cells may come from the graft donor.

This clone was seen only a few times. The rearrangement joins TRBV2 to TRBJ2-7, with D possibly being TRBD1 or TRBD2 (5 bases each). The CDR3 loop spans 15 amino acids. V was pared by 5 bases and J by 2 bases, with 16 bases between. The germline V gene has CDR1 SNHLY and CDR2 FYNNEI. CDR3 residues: CASSWDGEVTYEQYF. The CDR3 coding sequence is TGTGCCAGCAGTTGGGACGGCGAGGTCACCTACGAGCAGTACTTC. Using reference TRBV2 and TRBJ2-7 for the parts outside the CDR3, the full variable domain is EPEVTQTPSHQVTQMGQEVILRCVPISNHLYFYWYRQILGQKVEFLVSFYNNEISEKSEIFDDQFSVERPDGSNFTLKIRSTKLEDSAMYFCASSWDGEVTYEQYFGPGTRLTVT.

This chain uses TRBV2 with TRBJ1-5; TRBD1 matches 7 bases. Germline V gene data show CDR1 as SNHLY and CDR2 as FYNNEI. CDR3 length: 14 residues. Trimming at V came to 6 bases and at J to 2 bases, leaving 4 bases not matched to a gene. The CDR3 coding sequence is TGTGCCAGCAGCCCTCAGGGGGGCAATCAGCCCCAGCATTTT. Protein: CASSPQGGNQPQHF.

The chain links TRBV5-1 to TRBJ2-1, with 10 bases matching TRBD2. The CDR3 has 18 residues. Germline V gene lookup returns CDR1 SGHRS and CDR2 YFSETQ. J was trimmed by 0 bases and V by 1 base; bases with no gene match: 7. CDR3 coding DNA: TGCGCCAGCAGCTTGTTTGTAGCGGGAGGCCTCTCCTACAATGAGCAGTTCTTC. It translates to CASSLFVAGGLSYNEQFF.

The CDR3 nucleotides are TGTGCCAGCTCAGGGCAGGGGAACACTGAAGCTTTCTTT. Residues: CASSGQGNTEAFF. The genes are TRBV18 and TRBJ1-1; TRBD1 is a possible D gene (5 bases). CDR1 is KGHSH and CDR2 is LQKENI in the germline V gene. The CDR3 has 13 amino acids. Trimming left V 5 bases short and J 1 base short, with 8 bases between.

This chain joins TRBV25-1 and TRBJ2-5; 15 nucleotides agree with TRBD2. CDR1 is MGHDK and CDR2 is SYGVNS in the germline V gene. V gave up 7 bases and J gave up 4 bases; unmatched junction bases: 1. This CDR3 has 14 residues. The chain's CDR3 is CASKGLAGGETQYF. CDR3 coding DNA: TGTGCCAGCAAGGGACTAGCGGGAGGAGAGACCCAGTACTTC.

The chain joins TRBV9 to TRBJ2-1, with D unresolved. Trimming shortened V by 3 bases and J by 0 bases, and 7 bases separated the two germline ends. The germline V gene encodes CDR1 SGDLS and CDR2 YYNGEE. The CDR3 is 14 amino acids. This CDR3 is CASSGGSSYNEQFF. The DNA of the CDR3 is TGTGCCAGCAGCGGCGGTAGCTCCTACAATGAGCAGTTCTTC.

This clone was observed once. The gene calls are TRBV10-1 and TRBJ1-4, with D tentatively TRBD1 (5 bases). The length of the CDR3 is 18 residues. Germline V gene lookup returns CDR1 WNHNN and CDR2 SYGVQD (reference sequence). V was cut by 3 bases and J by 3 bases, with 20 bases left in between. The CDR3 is CASSDLSTPREANEKLFF. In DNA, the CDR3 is TGCGCCAGCAGTGATTTGTCGACACCCAGGGAGGCTAATGAAAAACTGTTTTTT.

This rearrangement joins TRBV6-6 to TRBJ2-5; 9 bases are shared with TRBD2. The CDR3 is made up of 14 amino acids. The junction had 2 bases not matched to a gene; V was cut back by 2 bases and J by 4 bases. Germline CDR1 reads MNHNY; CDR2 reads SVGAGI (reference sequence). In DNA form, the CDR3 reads TGTGCCAGCAGTTACGGCGGGAGGGGAGAGACCCAGTACTTC. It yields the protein CASSYGGRGETQYF.

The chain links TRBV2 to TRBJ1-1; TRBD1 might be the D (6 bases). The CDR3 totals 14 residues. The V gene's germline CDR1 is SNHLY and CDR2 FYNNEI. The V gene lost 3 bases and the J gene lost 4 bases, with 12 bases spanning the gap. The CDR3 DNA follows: TGTGCCAGCAGTGATGGGAGGGGGGTCACTGAAGCTTTCTTT. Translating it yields CASSDGRGVTEAFF.

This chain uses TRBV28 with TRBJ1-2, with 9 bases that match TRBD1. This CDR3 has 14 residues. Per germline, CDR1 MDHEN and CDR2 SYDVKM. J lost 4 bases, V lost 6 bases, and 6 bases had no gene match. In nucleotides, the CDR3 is TGTGCCAGCAGCCCAGGACAGGGGCCCTATGGCTACACCTTC. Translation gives CASSPGQGPYGYTF.

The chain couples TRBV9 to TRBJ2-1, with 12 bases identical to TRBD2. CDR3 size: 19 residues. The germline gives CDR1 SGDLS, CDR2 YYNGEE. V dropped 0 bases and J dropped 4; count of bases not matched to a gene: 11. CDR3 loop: CASSVATSGGSPGYNEQFF. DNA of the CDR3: TGTGCCAGCAGCGTAGCCACTAGCGGGGGGAGCCCGGGGTACAATGAGCAGTTCTTC.

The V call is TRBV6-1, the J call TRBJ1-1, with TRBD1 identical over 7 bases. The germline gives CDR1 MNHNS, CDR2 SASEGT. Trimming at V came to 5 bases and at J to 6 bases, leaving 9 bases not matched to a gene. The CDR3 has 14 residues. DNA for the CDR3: TGTGCCAGCAGTTCACAGGGGAGGTGGGCTGAAGCTTTCTTT. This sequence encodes CASSSQGRWAEAFF.

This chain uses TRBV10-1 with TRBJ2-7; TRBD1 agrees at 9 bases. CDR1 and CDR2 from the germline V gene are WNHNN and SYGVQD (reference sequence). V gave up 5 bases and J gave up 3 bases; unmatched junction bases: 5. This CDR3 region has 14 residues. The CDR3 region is CASSSTGGIYEQYF. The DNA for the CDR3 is TGCGCCAGCAGTTCGACAGGGGGGATCTACGAGCAGTACTTC.

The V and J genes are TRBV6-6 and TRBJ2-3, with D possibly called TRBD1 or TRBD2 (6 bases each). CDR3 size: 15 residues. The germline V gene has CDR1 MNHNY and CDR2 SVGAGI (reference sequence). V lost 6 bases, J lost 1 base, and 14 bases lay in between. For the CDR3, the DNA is TGTGCCAGCAGCCTCAATAGGGGGGGCACAGATACGCAGTATTTT. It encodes CASSLNRGGTDTQYF.

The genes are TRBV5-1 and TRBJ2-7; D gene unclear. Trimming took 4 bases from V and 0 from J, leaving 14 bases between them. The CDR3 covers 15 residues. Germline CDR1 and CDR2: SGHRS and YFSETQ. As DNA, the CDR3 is TGCGCCAGCAGCAGCCGGACCTCCATCTCCTACGAGCAGTACTTC. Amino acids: CASSSRTSISYEQYF.

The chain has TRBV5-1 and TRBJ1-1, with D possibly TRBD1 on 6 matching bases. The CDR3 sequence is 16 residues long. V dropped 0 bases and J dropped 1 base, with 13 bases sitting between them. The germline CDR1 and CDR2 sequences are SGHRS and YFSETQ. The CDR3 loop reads CASSLDPAGANTEAFF. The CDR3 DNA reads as TGCGCCAGCAGCTTGGACCCCGCGGGGGCGAACACTGAAGCTTTCTTT.

The CDR3 DNA sequence: TGTGCCGCGACTAGCGGGAGGGTCGGAGATACGCAGTATTTT. It codes for CAATSGRVGDTQYF. The genes are TRBV19 and TRBJ2-3, with TRBD2 identical over 14 bases. This CDR3 is 14 amino acids long. V dropped 11 bases and J dropped 5; count of bases not matched to a gene: 6. CDR1 and CDR2 (germline): LNHDA, SQIVND (reference sequence).